Following are 32 T cell receptor beta chains from one sample sequenced in a study of blood T cell repertoires in COVID-19. The data were produced by immunoSEQ multiplex PCR, yet TCRdb's version contains in-frame clones alone and is incomplete. The sample shows 250,000 to 300,000 clones, about nine tenths of them seen only once. Sequenced material: peripheral blood. Receptor source: a woman aged 45 to 65 who had recovered from COVID-19.

The chain joins TRBV7-6 to TRBJ1-6; no clear D. This CDR3 is 18 amino acids long. Trimming shortened V by 1 base and J by 3 bases, and 16 bases separated the two germline ends. Germline CDR1 reads SGHVS; CDR2 reads FNYEAQ. The CDR3 sequence: CASSLEGPGRVYNSPLHF. CDR3 sequence (DNA): TGTGCCAGCAGCTTAGAAGGTCCGGGGAGAGTCTATAATTCACCCCTCCACTTT.

The gene calls are TRBV4-3 and TRBJ2-7; TRBD1 agrees at 11 bases. This CDR3 is 15 amino acids long. Germline CDR1 reads LGHNA; CDR2 reads YSLEER. With V trimmed by 1 base and J by 5 bases, 4 bases remained unmatched. The CDR3 nucleotides read TGCGCCAGCAGCCAAGGGGGGACAGGGGGTCACGAGCAGTACTTC. Amino acid sequence: CASSQGGTGGHEQYF.

This chain uses TRBV10-2 with TRBJ1-1; D is unclear. CDR1 is WSHSY and CDR2 is SAAADI in the germline V gene. The CDR3 has 11 residues. The V gene lost 8 bases and the J gene lost 10 bases, with 14 bases spanning the gap. The CDR3 bases are TGCGCCAGCGGAGAGGAAGGTGGAGCTTTCTTT. Translated, it gives CASGEEGGAFF.

This clone was counted only a few times. The chain has TRBV6-4 and TRBJ2-3; 10 nucleotides agree with TRBD2. The J segment lost 5 bases and the V segment lost 2 bases, leaving 7 bases of the junction unmatched. Germline assignment: CDR1 MRHNA and CDR2 SNTAGT. The CDR3 runs to 16 residues. This CDR3 is CASSDTPSGGGDTQYF. Written as DNA, the CDR3 is TGTGCCAGCAGTGACACACCTAGCGGGGGTGGAGATACGCAGTATTTT.

In this sample, this clone turned up a few times. A junction end diverges from the germline sequence, so it may reflect a read error. The J gene is TRBJ1-2, the V gene TRBV30; 7 bases line up with TRBD1. This CDR3 has 12 amino acids. The germline gives CDR1 GTSNPN, CDR2 SVGIG (reference sequence). CDR3 protein: CAWGQTGSRSAF. CDR3 DNA: TGTGCCTGGGGTCAGACAGGGTCCCGGAGCGCCTTC. Based on the CDR3 plus reference TRBV30 and TRBJ1-2, the full variable domain is SQTIHQWPATLVQPVGSPLSLECTVEGTSNPNLYWYRQAAGRGLQLLFYSVGIGQISSEVPQNLSASRPQDRQFILSSKKLLLSDSGFYLCAWGQTGSRSAFGSGTRLTVV.

This clone has only a few counts. The chain recombines TRBV5-4 with TRBJ1-6; 7 bases are shared with TRBD1. Germline CDR1 is SGHNT and CDR2 is YYREEE (reference sequence). The CDR3 runs 14 residues. Losses at the gene ends were 4 bases for V and 5 bases for J; bases not matched to a gene: 3. In DNA, the CDR3 is TGTGCCAGCAGCCGGGACAGCGATAATTCACCCCTCCACTTT. Translation gives CASSRDSDNSPLHF.

The rearrangement joins TRBV5-1 to TRBJ1-1; maybe TRBD1 (5 bases). This CDR3 region has 14 residues. Germline assignment: CDR1 SGHRS and CDR2 YFSETQ. V lost 1 base and J 4 bases, leaving 11 bases between the germline ends. CDR3 residues: CASSLSREGTEAFF. The DNA for the CDR3 is TGCGCCAGCAGCTTGTCCAGGGAGGGCACTGAAGCTTTCTTT.

J is TRBJ1-5 and V is TRBV7-2; a possible D gene is TRBD1 (6 bases). V lost 5 bases, J lost 0 bases, and 11 bases lay in between. Germline loops: CDR1 SGHTA, CDR2 FQGNSA. The CDR3 spans 15 residues. The CDR3 protein is CASSRWTDSNQPQHF. The CDR3 coding sequence is TGTGCCAGCAGCCGGTGGACAGATAGCAATCAGCCCCAGCATTTT.

The chain links TRBV2 to TRBJ1-2, with a weak D call TRBD1 (5 bases). Trimming took off 3 bases at V and 2 bases at J, with 16 bases between the two ends. This CDR3 is built from 16 residues. Germline V gene data show CDR1 as SNHLY and CDR2 as FYNNEI. The CDR3 sequence is CASSDGLGRVNYGYTF. DNA for the CDR3: TGTGCCAGCAGTGACGGCTTAGGCAGGGTAAACTATGGCTACACCTTC.

The J gene is TRBJ1-2, the V gene TRBV6-4; 11 nucleotides agree with TRBD1. The CDR3 is 14 amino acids. Germline assignment: CDR1 MRHNA and CDR2 SNTAGT. The ends lost 4 bases at V and 8 bases at J; junction bases unmatched: 6. The CDR3 is CASSGGQGVGGYTF. CDR3 nucleotides: TGTGCCAGCAGTGGGGGACAGGGGGTCGGAGGCTACACCTTC.

The chain couples TRBV30 to TRBJ1-1; TRBD1 is a possible D gene (6 bases). CDR3 length: 14 amino acids. Trimming removed 3 bases at V and 6 bases at J, with 17 bases between. From germline, CDR1 is GTSNPN and CDR2 SVGIG (reference sequence). CDR3 sequence: CAWSEGRGAAEAFF. CDR3 DNA sequence: TGTGCCTGGAGCGAAGGGAGGGGGGCTGCTGAAGCTTTCTTT.

The chain uses TRBV18 and TRBJ2-7; 9 bases line up with TRBD1. The V gene's germline CDR1 is KGHSH and CDR2 LQKENI. The ends lost 3 bases at V and 7 bases at J; junction bases unmatched: 7. This CDR3 is built from 14 residues. The CDR3 is CASSPQQGAREQYF. The CDR3 DNA sequence: TGTGCCAGCTCACCGCAACAGGGGGCGCGGGAGCAGTACTTC. The complete variable domain, with remaining parts taken from reference TRBV18 and TRBJ2-7, reads NAGVMQNPRHLVRRRGQEARLRCSPMKGHSHVYWYRQLPEEGLKFMVYLQKENIIDESGMPKERFSAEFPKEGPSILRIQQVVRGDSAAYFCASSPQQGAREQYFGPGTRLTVT.

This rearrangement joins TRBV6-2 or TRBV6-3 to TRBJ2-1; D is unresolved. The V gene lost 6 bases and the J gene lost 4 bases, with 10 bases spanning the gap. CDR1 is MNHEY, CDR2 SVGEGT, per germline. The CDR3 contains 13 residues. CDR3 region: CASSPFNYNEQFF. In nucleotides, the CDR3 is TGTGCCAGCAGCCCATTTAATTACAATGAGCAGTTCTTC.

The rearrangement joins TRBV20-1 to TRBJ2-5, with D maybe TRBD2 (6 bases). The CDR3 is made up of 14 amino acids. CDR1 is DFQATT and CDR2 is SNEGSKA in the germline V gene (reference sequence). Trimming shortened V by 3 bases and J by 1 base, and 12 bases separated the two germline ends. The CDR3 protein is CSASWGDPQETQYF. CDR3 in DNA: TGCAGTGCTAGTTGGGGGGACCCCCAAGAGACCCAGTACTTC.

This chain joins TRBV5-6 and TRBJ2-7; TRBD1 agrees at 7 bases. The V segment lost 4 bases and the J segment 12 bases; nucleotides outside the gene matches: 10. This CDR3 has 12 residues. Per the germline V gene, CDR1 is SGHDT and CDR2 is YYEEEE. The CDR3 DNA is TGTGCCAGCAGCGCGAGACAGGGTTTAAGGTACTTC. Protein product: CASSARQGLRYF.

The V call is TRBV27, the J call TRBJ2-2; 8 bases map to TRBD2. The CDR3 runs 17 residues. Germline V gives CDR1 MNHEY, CDR2 SMNVEV (reference sequence). The J segment lost 1 base and the V segment lost 6 bases, leaving 10 bases of the junction unmatched. The CDR3 region is CASRREMAGGNTGELFF. In DNA form, the CDR3 reads TGTGCCAGCAGGAGGGAGATGGCGGGGGGGAACACCGGGGAGCTGTTTTTT.

The chain carries TRBV18 and TRBJ2-1; 11 bases are a match to TRBD2. This CDR3 spans 14 amino acids. After removal of 6 bases from V and 5 bases from J, the junction contained 3 bases not matched to a gene. The V gene's germline CDR1 is KGHSH and CDR2 LQKENI. DNA of the CDR3: TGTGCCAGCTCGCTGACTAGCGGGGACAATGAGCAGTTCTTC. Its protein product is CASSLTSGDNEQFF.

The chain recombines TRBV27 with TRBJ1-5, with D possibly matching TRBD1 (5 bases). This CDR3 region has 17 residues. The V gene's germline CDR1 is MNHEY and CDR2 SMNVEV (reference sequence). V was pared by 2 bases and J by 2 bases, with 16 bases between. CDR3 region: CASSLGVGPGGNQPQHF. The DNA of the CDR3 is TGTGCCAGCAGTTTAGGGGTCGGCCCGGGGGGCAATCAGCCCCAGCATTTT.

The chain couples TRBV25-1 to TRBJ1-4; 7 nucleotides align to TRBD1. The germline CDR1 and CDR2 sequences are MGHDK and SYGVNS. This CDR3 spans 14 amino acids. V dropped 3 bases and J dropped 5; count of bases not matched to a gene: 3. The DNA of the CDR3 is TGTGCCAGCAGTGAGGGACAGCCGAATGAAAAACTGTTTTTT. Its translation is CASSEGQPNEKLFF.

This chain links TRBV27 with TRBJ2-2; tentatively, D is TRBD1 (6 bases). The CDR3 is 15 amino acids. Germline loops: CDR1 MNHEY, CDR2 SMNVEV (reference sequence). V gave up 4 bases and J gave up 4 bases, with 13 bases separating them. The CDR3 here is CASSWGGRGTGELFF. CDR3 in DNA: TGTGCCAGCAGTTGGGGTGGCAGGGGCACCGGGGAGCTGTTTTTT.

Only one count was recorded for this clone. The V gene is TRBV19, the J gene TRBJ2-7; 9 bases align to TRBD1. This CDR3 comprises 18 residues. The V gene end was trimmed by 7 bases and the J gene end by 6 bases; junction bases not matched to a gene: 22. The germline gives CDR1 LNHDA, CDR2 SQIVND (reference sequence). The CDR3 DNA is TGTGCCAGTACCCAATTCGACATGGCGGGACAGGGTCGAGGCGAGCAGTACTTC. Protein: CASTQFDMAGQGRGEQYF.

This clone showed up just once. The rearrangement uses TRBV28 and TRBJ2-1; 8 bases map to TRBD1. CDR3 size: 18 residues. Germline-derived CDR1 and CDR2 are MDHEN and SYDVKM. V lost 7 bases, J lost 5 bases, and 19 bases stayed unmatched. CDR3 residues: CASTRQGAWHGNHNEQFF. The CDR3 DNA follows: TGTGCCAGCACCCGCCAGGGGGCATGGCACGGGAATCACAATGAGCAGTTCTTC.

This clone appeared once. At one end the junction does not follow the germline gene, possibly because of a read error. J is TRBJ2-5 and V is TRBV6-1, with TRBD2 matching 10 bases. The V gene's germline CDR1 is MNHNS and CDR2 SASEGT. This CDR3 is 14 amino acids long. CDR3 DNA sequence: TGTGCCAGCAGCGAAGCTAGCGGGAGAGGGGCCCAGTACTTC. It translates to CASSEASGRGAQYF.

The rearrangement joins TRBV24-1 to TRBJ2-1; D not resolved. Between the trimmed V and J ends, which lost 6 bases and 0 bases, there was a span of 2 bases. This CDR3 has 12 residues. Germline lookup yields CDR1 KGHDR and CDR2 SFDVKD. CDR3 DNA: TGTGCCACCAGTCACTCCTACAATGAGCAGTTCTTC. Protein product: CATSHSYNEQFF.

The chain employs TRBV7-2 and TRBJ2-7, with 8 bases that match TRBD2. The CDR3 totals 14 residues. V lost 4 bases to trimming and J lost 5 bases; unmatched junction nucleotides: 7. The V gene's germline CDR1 is SGHTA and CDR2 FQGNSA. CDR3 sequence: CASSSAGGVHEQYF. The CDR3 nucleotides read TGTGCCAGCAGCTCTGCCGGGGGGGTCCACGAGCAGTACTTC. Combining the CDR3 with reference TRBV7-2 and TRBJ2-7 gives the whole variable domain GAGVSQSPSNKVTEKGKDVELRCDPISGHTALYWYRQSLGQGLEFLIYFQGNSAPDKSGLPSDRFSAERTGGSVSTLTIQRTQQEDSAVYLCASSSAGGVHEQYFGPGTRLTVT.

V gene TRBV28 combines with J gene TRBJ1-1; D unclear. In germline, CDR1 is MDHEN, CDR2 SYDVKM. V was trimmed by 2 bases and J by 1 base, leaving 5 bases between them. The CDR3 has 13 amino acids. CDR3 protein: CASSLRRNTEAFF. DNA for the CDR3: TGTGCCAGCAGTTTAAGGAGGAACACTGAAGCTTTCTTT.

The CDR3 DNA reads as TGTGCCTGCGGACTAGCGATCACAGATACGCAGTATTTT. Amino acids: CACGLAITDTQYF. The chain uses TRBV30 and TRBJ2-3; TRBD2 agrees at 9 bases. The V and J ends lost 6 bases and 2 bases, in that order; junction bases with no gene match: 3. Per germline, CDR1 GTSNPN and CDR2 SVGIG (reference sequence). The CDR3 totals 13 residues. Together with reference TRBV30 and TRBJ2-3, the CDR3 gives the full variable domain: SQTIHQWPATLVQPVGSPLSLECTVEGTSNPNLYWYRQAAGRGLQLLFYSVGIGQISSEVPQNLSASRPQDRQFILSSKKLLLSDSGFYLCACGLAITDTQYFGPGTRLTVL.

The genes are TRBV29-1 and TRBJ1-4; TRBD1 aligns across 11 bases. Germline loops: CDR1 SQVTM, CDR2 ANQGSEA. V dropped 0 bases and J dropped 8; count of bases not matched to a gene: 5. CDR3 length: 15 residues. As DNA, the CDR3 is TGCAGCGTTGAAGACCCCGGGACAGGGGGAGAAAAACTGTTTTTT. Protein sequence: CSVEDPGTGGEKLFF.

V usage is TRBV29-1 and J usage is TRBJ1-1; D ambiguous. The CDR3 is made up of 12 amino acids. Between the trimmed V and J ends, which lost 6 bases and 1 base, there was a span of 9 bases. Looked up from germline, CDR1 is SQVTM and CDR2 is ANQGSEA. DNA of the CDR3: TGCAGCGTGAGTCTTCAGAACACTGAAGCTTTCTTT. This codes for CSVSLQNTEAFF. The full variable domain, in which reference TRBV29-1 and TRBJ1-1 provide the parts outside the CDR3, is SAVISQKPSRDICQRGTSLTIQCQVDSQVTMMFWYRQQPGQSLTLIATANQGSEATYESGFVIDKFPISRPNLTFSTLTVSNMSPEDSSIYLCSVSLQNTEAFFGQGTRLTVV.

The chain joins TRBV28 to TRBJ1-1, with TRBD1 as a possible D gene (6 bases). The CDR3 has 13 residues. CDR1 MDHEN and CDR2 SYDVKM come from the germline V gene. V lost 5 bases and J 9 bases, leaving 16 bases between the germline ends. In DNA, the CDR3 is TGTGCCAGCAGTCCGACCGACAGGACCAAAGCTTTCTTT. As protein: CASSPTDRTKAFF.

The chain couples TRBV25-1 to TRBJ1-3; D not resolved. The CDR3 has 14 residues. Germline-derived CDR1 and CDR2 are MGHDK and SYGVNS. Trimming shortened V by 8 bases and J by 1 base, and 12 bases separated the two germline ends. DNA for the CDR3: TGTGCCAGCCTTCCTCTAAGATCTGGAAACACCATATATTTT. Its translation is CASLPLRSGNTIYF.

The chain combines TRBV4-2 with TRBJ1-2; D may be TRBD1 (5 bases). The germline V and J ends were trimmed by 0 bases and 1 base, with 9 bases remaining between them. The germline gives CDR1 LGHNA, CDR2 YNFKEQ. The CDR3 length is 15 residues. This CDR3 reads CASSQDGQGNYGYTF. For the CDR3, the DNA is TGTGCCAGCAGCCAAGATGGTCAGGGTAACTATGGCTACACCTTC.